This T cell receptor beta chain is drawn from a study of blood T cell repertoires in COVID-19. Per the original data handling: Counts of nucleated cells, estimated from reference gene primer amplification, were obtained. Only in-frame clones appear in the TCRdb table, and some are missing; sequencing was by immunoSEQ multiplex PCR. V, J and clone size are taken as reported in that table, and D and trimming were inferred from the DNA itself. There are approximately 200,000 clones in the sample; 70% to 90% occur only once, and over 2.5% lies in the top ten. Germline V gives CDR1 SGHRS, CDR2 YFSETQ. With V trimmed by 4 bases and J by 2 bases, 4 bases remained unmatched. This CDR3 contains 16 residues.

The chain uses TRBV5-1 and TRBJ2-2; the match to TRBD2 covers 11 bases. The specimen sequenced was peripheral blood. The origin of this receptor is a man between 60 and 75 years old with acute or convalescent COVID-19. The CDR3 sequence is CASSGGLAGNTGELFF. The CDR3 coding sequence is TGCGCCAGCAGCGGAGGACTAGCGGGTAACACCGGGGAGCTGTTTTTT.